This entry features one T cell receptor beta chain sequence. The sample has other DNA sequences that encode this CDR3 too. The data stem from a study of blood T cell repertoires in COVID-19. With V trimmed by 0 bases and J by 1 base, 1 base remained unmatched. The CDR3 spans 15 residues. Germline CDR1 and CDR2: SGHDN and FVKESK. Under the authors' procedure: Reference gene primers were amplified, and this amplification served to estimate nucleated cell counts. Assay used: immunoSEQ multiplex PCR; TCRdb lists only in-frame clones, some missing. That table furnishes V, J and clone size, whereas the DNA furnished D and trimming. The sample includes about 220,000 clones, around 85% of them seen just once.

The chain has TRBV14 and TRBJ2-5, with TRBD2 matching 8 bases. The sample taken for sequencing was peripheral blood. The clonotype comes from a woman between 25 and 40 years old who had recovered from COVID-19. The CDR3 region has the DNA TGTGCCAGCAGCCAAGACGGGAGGGGCCAAGAGACCCAGTACTTC. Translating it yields CASSQDGRGQETQYF.